This T cell receptor (beta chain) originates from a study of early T cells in non-severe SARS-CoV-2 infection. Study-wide findings and caveats: Private and CD4 specificities were missed by VDJdb matching, skewed to anti-spike CD8.

This clonotype was counted ten times or more. Antigen unknown. Individually, cDNA molecules had unique molecular identifiers attached to them. Via MiXCR, TCRdb re-called the 5' RACE reads, giving one row per CDR3 protein. The sample gives about 69,000 distinct CDR3 sequences, about 4.9% of which show up once; roughly 3.6% is in the top ten. Per the germline V gene, CDR1 is LNHDA and CDR2 is SQIVND (reference sequence). This CDR3 spans 15 amino acids. V trimming: 7 bases; J trimming: 4 bases; junction bases outside the gene matches: 6. The sequenced sample was whole blood, obtained at baseline. The chain carries TRBV19 and TRBJ2-7; 14 bases align to TRBD2. This receptor was obtained from an adult who was a healthcare worker with PCR-confirmed SARS-CoV-2 infection or an uninfected control (not recorded which). The donor label of this sample is uncertain. CDR3 loop: CASTTGTSGGYEQYF. The CDR3 DNA is TGTGCCAGTACCACCGGGACTAGCGGGGGATACGAGCAGTACTTC.